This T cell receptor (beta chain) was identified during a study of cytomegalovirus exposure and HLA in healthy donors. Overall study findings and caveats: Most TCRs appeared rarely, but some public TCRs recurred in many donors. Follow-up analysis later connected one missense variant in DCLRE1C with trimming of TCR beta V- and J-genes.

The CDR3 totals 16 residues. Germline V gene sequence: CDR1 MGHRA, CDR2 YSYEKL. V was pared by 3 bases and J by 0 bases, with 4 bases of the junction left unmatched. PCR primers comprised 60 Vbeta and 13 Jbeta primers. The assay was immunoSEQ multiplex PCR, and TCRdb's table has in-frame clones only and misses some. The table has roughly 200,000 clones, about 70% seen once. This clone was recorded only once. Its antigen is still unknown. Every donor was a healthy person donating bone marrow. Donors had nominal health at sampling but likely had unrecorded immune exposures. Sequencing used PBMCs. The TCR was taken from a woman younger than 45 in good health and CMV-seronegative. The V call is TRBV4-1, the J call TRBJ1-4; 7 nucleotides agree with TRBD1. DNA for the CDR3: TGCGCCAGCAGCCATGCTACAGGGGCAACTAATGAAAAACTGTTTTTT. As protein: CASSHATGATNEKLFF.